One and the same sample provided the 11 T cell receptor beta chains below, sequenced in a study of T cell repertoires in cytomegalovirus infection. TCRdb reprocessed the reads with MiXCR, giving one entry per CDR3 protein. The table lists some 6,100 distinct CDR3 sequences, around 49% of them singletons. No antigens are known for them. The specimen was PBMCs, sequenced either directly or after in vitro stimulation (not recorded which). Receptors originate from a human donor in good health (CMV status not recorded). Some clones in this sample may be carry-over from other donors' samples.

The chain recombines TRBV7-8 with TRBJ1-2; D not certain. Germline assignment: CDR1 SGHVS and CDR2 FQNEAQ. V was trimmed by 1 base and J by 4 bases, leaving 7 bases between them. The CDR3 totals 13 residues. The CDR3 sequence is CASSLDQIYGYTF. As DNA, the CDR3 is TGTGCCAGCAGCTTAGACCAAATCTATGGCTACACCTTC.

This clonotype was seen a handful of times. The chain links TRBV28 to TRBJ2-7; D gene uncertain. CDR1 and CDR2 (germline): MDHEN, SYDVKM. V lost 7 bases and J lost 3, with 16 bases in between. The CDR3 has 14 amino acids. The CDR3 DNA is TGTGCCAGCACTACCACCCCCCTAGACTACGAGCAGTACTTC. The encoded protein is CASTTTPLDYEQYF.

In its sample, this clonotype is medium-sized. The chain links TRBV28 to TRBJ2-1; 9 nucleotides agree with TRBD2. This CDR3 is built from 14 residues. The trim removed 8 bases at V and 10 bases at J, leaving 12 bases unmatched. CDR1 is MDHEN, CDR2 SYDVKM, per germline. This chain's CDR3 is CASAILTLAGEQFF. The DNA of the CDR3 is TGTGCCAGCGCCATCTTAACCCTAGCGGGGGAGCAGTTCTTC. Supplemented by reference TRBV28 and TRBJ2-1, the full variable domain reads DVKVTQSSRYLVKRTGEKVFLECVQDMDHENMFWYRQDPGLGLRLIYFSYDVKMKEKGDIPEGYSVSREKKERFSLILESASTNQTSMYLCASAILTLAGEQFFGPGTRLTVL.

CDR3 DNA: TGTGCCAGCAGGCTTATAACCACCGGGGAGCTGTTTTTT. Amino acid sequence: CASRLITTGELFF. The genes are TRBV7-6 and TRBJ2-2; D is ambiguous. The V end was cut by 6 bases, the J end by 4 bases, with 9 bases between. The CDR3 is made up of 13 amino acids. The V gene's germline CDR1 is SGHVS and CDR2 FNYEAQ.

The V call is TRBV3-1, the J call TRBJ1-1; TRBD1 agrees at 7 bases. In germline, CDR1 is LGHDT, CDR2 YNNKEL (reference sequence). V lost 3 bases and J lost 2; bases outside the gene matches: 3. The CDR3 loop spans 14 amino acids. The CDR3: CASSQQGGNTEAFF. CDR3 sequence (DNA): TGTGCCAGCAGCCAGCAGGGGGGAAACACTGAAGCTTTCTTT.

This clonotype was counted only a few times. A read error may produce the germline difference seen at one junction end. CDR3 loop: CASTPTQLDYDPSF. The CDR3 coding sequence is TGTGCCAGCACTCCCACCCAACTAGACTACGATCCGTCCTTC. The V and J genes are TRBV28 and TRBJ2-7; D is possibly TRBD2 (5 bases). Germline CDR1 reads MDHEN; CDR2 reads SYDVKM. CDR3 length: 14 residues.

Worth noting for this clonotype: With a much larger clone just one base away, this may be a read error. Written as DNA, the CDR3 is TGTGCCAGCAGGCTGACATTTACTTGGGACTCTATAGCTCAGCCCCAGCATTTT. This gives the protein CASRLTFTWDSIAQPQHF. This chain joins TRBV6-5 and TRBJ1-5; D might be TRBD1 (5 bases). Germline V lookup: CDR1 MNHEY, CDR2 SVGAGI. Trimming shortened V by 6 bases and J by 6 bases, and 27 bases separated the two germline ends. The CDR3 contains 18 residues.

This clonotype was observed a few times. A read error may produce the germline difference seen at one junction end. This rearrangement joins TRBV10-3 to TRBJ1-1, with 7 bases aligning to TRBD1. The germline V gene encodes CDR1 ENHRY and CDR2 SYGVKD. The CDR3 runs to 15 residues. DNA for the CDR3: TGTGACATCGGCGGGTTTGGACAGGTAGACACTGAAGCTTTCTTT. It encodes CDIGGFGQVDTEAFF.

This rearrangement joins TRBV7-2 to TRBJ2-2; D is possibly TRBD2 (5 bases). The CDR3 has 16 residues. V lost 5 bases to trimming and J lost 10 bases, with 23 bases between them. Germline assignment: CDR1 SGHTA and CDR2 FQGNSA. This chain's CDR3 is CASSHRVGAVFVELFF. CDR3 bases: TGTGCCAGCAGCCATCGGGTGGGAGCGGTTTTTGTGGAGCTGTTTTTT.

The chain carries TRBV6-2 or TRBV6-3 and TRBJ1-2; D is ambiguous. The CDR3 runs to 15 residues. V was cut by 10 bases and J by 1 base, with 19 bases left in between. Germline V CDR1 and CDR2: MNHEY, SVGEGT. In nucleotides, the CDR3 is TGTGCCATCTTGAACGGCCTTACTCTTAACTATGGCTACACCTTC. This encodes CAILNGLTLNYGYTF.

At least ten counts were recorded for this clonotype. This rearrangement joins TRBV15 to TRBJ1-4; a possible D gene is TRBD1 (6 bases). The CDR3 covers 16 residues. Trimming took 0 bases from V and 7 from J, leaving 15 bases between them. The germline V gene encodes CDR1 LNHNV and CDR2 YYDKDF (reference sequence). The CDR3 coding sequence is TGTGCCACCAGCAGAGAGGGGGCCCCGGGGGGTGAAAAACTGTTTTTT. Its protein is CATSREGAPGGEKLFF.